Below, 4 T cell receptor beta chains from the same sample are listed, as sequenced in a study of OX40 agonist ivuxolimab in advanced cancers. Produced via immunoSEQ multiplex PCR; TCRdb's table is partial and in-frame only. The repertoire includes more than 80,000 clones, around 92% of them detected once, and around 0.25% sits in the top ten. This material consisted of CD4+ or CD8+ T cells sorted from blood, taken in a trial of the OX40 agonist ivuxolimab. These receptors originate from an adult with an advanced solid tumor such as melanoma, head and neck, liver or kidney cancer.

V is TRBV10-3 and J is TRBJ1-5; the match to TRBD1 covers 10 bases. The CDR3 loop spans 14 amino acids. With V trimmed by 6 bases and J by 1 base, 0 bases remained unmatched. CDR1 ENHRY and CDR2 SYGVKD come from the germline V gene. The CDR3 DNA reads TGTGCCATCAGGGACAGGGGGAGCAATCAGCCCCAGCATTTT. This encodes CAIRDRGSNQPQHF.

In nucleotides, the CDR3 is TGTGCCAGCAGTGAAGCCTGGGGGGTGGGCAATCAGCCCCAGCATTTT. Protein product: CASSEAWGVGNQPQHF. The chain uses TRBV6-1 and TRBJ1-5; D perhaps matches TRBD1 (5 bases). V was shortened by 0 bases and J by 2 bases, with 11 bases between the two germline ends. There are 16 residues in the CDR3. From germline, CDR1 is MNHNS and CDR2 SASEGT.

This chain joins TRBV10-3 and TRBJ1-6; TRBD1 matches at 7 bases. V shed 3 bases, J shed 4 bases, and the junction held 3 bases outside the gene matches. Germline CDR1 and CDR2: ENHRY and SYGVKD. The CDR3 runs to 15 residues. CDR3 sequence reads: CAISDGTVYNSPLHF. CDR3 coding DNA: TGTGCCATCAGTGACGGGACAGTTTATAATTCACCCCTCCACTTT.

This clone showed up just once. V and J are TRBV6-6 and TRBJ1-2, with 8 positions matching TRBD1. V lost 2 bases to trimming and J lost 6 bases; unmatched junction nucleotides: 5. CDR1 and CDR2 from the germline V gene are MNHNY and SVGAGI (reference sequence). The CDR3 has 14 amino acids. The CDR3 region is CASSYKAGGDGYTF. CDR3 coding DNA: TGTGCCAGCAGTTACAAGGCAGGGGGCGATGGCTACACCTTC.